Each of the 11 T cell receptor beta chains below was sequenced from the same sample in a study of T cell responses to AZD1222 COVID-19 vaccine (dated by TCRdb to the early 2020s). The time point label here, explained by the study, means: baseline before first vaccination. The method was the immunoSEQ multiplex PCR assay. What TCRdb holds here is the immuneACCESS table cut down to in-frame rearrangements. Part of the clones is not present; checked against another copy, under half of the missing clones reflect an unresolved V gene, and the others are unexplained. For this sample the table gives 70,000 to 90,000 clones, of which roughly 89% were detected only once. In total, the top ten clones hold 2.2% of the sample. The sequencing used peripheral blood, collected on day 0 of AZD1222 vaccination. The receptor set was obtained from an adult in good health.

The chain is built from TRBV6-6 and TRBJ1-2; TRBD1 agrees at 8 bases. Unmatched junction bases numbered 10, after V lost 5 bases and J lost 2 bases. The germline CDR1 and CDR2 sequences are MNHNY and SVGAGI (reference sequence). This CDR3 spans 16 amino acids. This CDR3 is CASSPRDRGKNYGYTF. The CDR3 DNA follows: TGTGCCAGCAGTCCCCGAGACAGGGGTAAAAACTATGGCTACACCTTC.

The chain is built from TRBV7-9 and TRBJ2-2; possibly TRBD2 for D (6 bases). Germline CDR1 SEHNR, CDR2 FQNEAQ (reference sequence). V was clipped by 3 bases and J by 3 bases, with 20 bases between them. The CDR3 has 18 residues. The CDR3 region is CASSFPGLLTSDTGELFF. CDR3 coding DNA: TGTGCCAGCAGCTTCCCGGGACTTCTAACTTCGGACACCGGGGAGCTGTTTTTT.

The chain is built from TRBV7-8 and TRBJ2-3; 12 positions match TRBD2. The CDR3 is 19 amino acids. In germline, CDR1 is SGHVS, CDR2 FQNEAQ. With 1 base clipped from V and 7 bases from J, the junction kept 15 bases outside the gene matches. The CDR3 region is CASSLVTSGGNPKLNTQYF. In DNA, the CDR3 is TGTGCCAGCAGCTTAGTGACTAGCGGGGGCAATCCGAAACTGAATACGCAGTATTTT.

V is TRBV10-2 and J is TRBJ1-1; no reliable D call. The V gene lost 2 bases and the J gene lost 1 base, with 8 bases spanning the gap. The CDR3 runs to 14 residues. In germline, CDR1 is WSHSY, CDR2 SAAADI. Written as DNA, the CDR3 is TGCGCCAGCAGTGAGCCGGAAAGGAACACTGAAGCTTTCTTT. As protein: CASSEPERNTEAFF.

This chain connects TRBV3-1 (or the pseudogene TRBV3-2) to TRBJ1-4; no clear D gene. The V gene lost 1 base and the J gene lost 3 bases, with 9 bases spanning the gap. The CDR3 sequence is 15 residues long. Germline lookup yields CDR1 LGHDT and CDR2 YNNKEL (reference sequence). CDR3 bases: TGTGCCAGCAGCCAAGGTACACCCTCTAATGAAAAACTGTTTTTT. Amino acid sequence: CASSQGTPSNEKLFF.

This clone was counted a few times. The CDR3 DNA follows: TGCGCCAGCACCATACTAGGGAACAATGAGCAGTTCTTC. It specifies CASTILGNNEQFF. This chain uses TRBV5-1 with TRBJ2-1; TRBD2 might be the D (5 bases). The germline gives CDR1 SGHRS, CDR2 YFSETQ. Trimming took 6 bases from V and 5 from J, leaving 12 bases between them. This CDR3 comprises 13 residues.

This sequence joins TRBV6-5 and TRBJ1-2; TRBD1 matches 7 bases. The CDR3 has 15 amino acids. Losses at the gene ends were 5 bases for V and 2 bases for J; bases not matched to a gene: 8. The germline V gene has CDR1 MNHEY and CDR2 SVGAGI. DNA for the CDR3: TGTGCCAGCAGTCAGTCCGGGACAGCGAACTATGGCTACACCTTC. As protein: CASSQSGTANYGYTF.

CDR3 sequence: CASSYGRGNQPQHF. The DNA for the CDR3 is TGTGCCAGCAGTTACGGGCGGGGCAATCAGCCCCAGCATTTT. This chain joins TRBV6-6 and TRBJ1-5; D remains ambiguous. V was clipped by 2 bases and J by 2 bases, with 7 bases between them. The CDR3 is 14 residues long. Germline CDR1 and CDR2: MNHNY and SVGAGI (reference sequence).

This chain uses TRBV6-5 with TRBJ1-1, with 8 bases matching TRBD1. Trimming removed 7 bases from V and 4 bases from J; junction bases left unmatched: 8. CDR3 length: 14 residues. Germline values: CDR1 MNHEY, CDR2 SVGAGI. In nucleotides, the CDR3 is TGTGCCAGCAACAACAGGGGGGAACTCACTGAAGCTTTCTTT. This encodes CASNNRGELTEAFF.

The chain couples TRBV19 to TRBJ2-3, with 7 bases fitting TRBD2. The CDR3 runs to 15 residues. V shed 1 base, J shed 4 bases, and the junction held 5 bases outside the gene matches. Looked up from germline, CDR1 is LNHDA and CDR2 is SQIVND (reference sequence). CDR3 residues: CASSIGGSAPDTQYF. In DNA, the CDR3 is TGTGCCAGTAGTATAGGCGGGAGCGCACCAGATACGCAGTATTTT.

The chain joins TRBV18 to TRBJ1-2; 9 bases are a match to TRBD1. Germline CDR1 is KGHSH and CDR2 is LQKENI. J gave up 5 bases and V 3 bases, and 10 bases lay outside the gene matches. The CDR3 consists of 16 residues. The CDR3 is CASSPETGTGPYGYTF. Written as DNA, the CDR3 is TGTGCCAGCTCACCTGAGACCGGGACAGGGCCATATGGCTACACCTTC.